Each of the 29 T cell receptor beta chains below was sequenced from the same sample in a study of human T cells and chemical hapten exposure (dated by TCRdb to about 2021). The time point label on this specimen signifies: pre-sensitization, week 0. The sample's treatment or condition label, decoded: therapeutic diphenylcyclopropenone sensitization with weekly scalp DPC. The library was obtained by RACE. TCRdb lists the instrument as NextSeq 500. TCRdb reanalyzed the raw reads on its own, using fastp at Q25 for trimming and MiXCR for clone calling, and kept in-frame beta chains. Under each unique CDR3 protein, matching rows form one entry showing the most common genes and DNA. In all, the sample holds around 300,000 distinct CDR3 sequences, and 4.5% to 7% of those were seen once. Of the sample, about 8.7% falls within the top ten clones. The input for sequencing was whole blood, taken in connection with sensitization to the hapten diphenylcyclopropenone (DPC). The receptors originated from a woman aged 18-35 years with alopecia areata. Some clones in this sample may be carry-over from other donors' samples.

This sequence joins TRBV5-4 and TRBJ2-7; D uncertain. The germline V gene encodes CDR1 SGHNT and CDR2 YYREEE (reference sequence). The length of the CDR3 is 13 residues. The germline V and J ends were trimmed by 0 bases and 2 bases, with 6 bases remaining between them. The CDR3 sequence: CASSLGTTYEQYF. In DNA form, the CDR3 reads TGTGCCAGCAGCTTGGGCACCACCTACGAGCAGTACTTC.

This clonotype was seen more than once but under ten times. CDR3 loop: CASNERGGQDTQYF. CDR3 nucleotides: TGTGCCAGCAACGAGCGGGGGGGGCAAGATACGCAGTATTTT. The V gene is TRBV2, the J gene TRBJ2-3; 10 positions agree with TRBD2. The V gene end was trimmed by 7 bases and the J gene end by 5 bases; junction bases not matched to a gene: 6. The CDR3 totals 14 residues. Germline CDR1 reads SNHLY; CDR2 reads FYNNEI.

In DNA form, the CDR3 reads TGTGCCAGCAGTCGCGGGAAAGGGCCCCCTGGGGCCAACGTCCTGACTTTC. Translated: CASSRGKGPPGANVLTF. The chain has TRBV28 and TRBJ2-6; TRBD2 might be the D (6 bases). The CDR3 has 17 residues. Trimming took 5 bases from V and 2 from J, leaving 16 bases between them. CDR1 and CDR2 from the germline V gene are MDHEN and SYDVKM.

This clonotype showed up many times. The chain carries TRBV7-9 and TRBJ2-3; unclear D gene. V dropped 8 bases and J dropped 0 bases, with 15 bases sitting between them. The CDR3 extends over 15 amino acids. CDR1 is SEHNR and CDR2 is FQNEAQ in the germline V gene (reference sequence). CDR3 protein: CASGVYLTSTDTQYF. CDR3 DNA: TGTGCCAGCGGCGTATACCTAACTAGCACAGATACGCAGTATTTT.

This clonotype appeared a few times. This rearrangement joins TRBV20-1 to TRBJ1-3; D not resolved. Trimming shortened V by 3 bases and J by 0 bases, and 9 bases separated the two germline ends. The V gene's germline CDR1 is DFQATT and CDR2 SNEGSKA (reference sequence). The CDR3 contains 14 residues. CDR3 DNA: TGCAGTGCTAGTAACAGCTACTCTGGAAACACCATATATTTT. Translating it yields CSASNSYSGNTIYF.

This clonotype was counted at least ten times. The rearrangement joins TRBV20-1 to TRBJ1-5; no firm D call. Between the trimmed V and J ends, which lost 0 bases and 2 bases, there was a span of 11 bases. This CDR3 comprises 15 residues. Germline CDR1 DFQATT, CDR2 SNEGSKA (reference sequence). The CDR3 DNA sequence: TGCAGTGCTAGAGATGAGGGTTTTCGCAATCAGCCCCAGCATTTT. Amino acids: CSARDEGFRNQPQHF.

Many counts were recorded for this clonotype. V and J are TRBV5-1 and TRBJ2-2; D remains unclear. The CDR3 totals 14 residues. CDR1 is SGHRS and CDR2 is YFSETQ in the germline V gene. Trimming pared 4 bases from V and 3 bases from J, leaving 10 bases between. Here the CDR3 reads CASSGNVDTGELFF. In nucleotides, the CDR3 is TGCGCCAGCAGCGGGAATGTTGACACCGGGGAGCTGTTTTTT.

The chain links TRBV5-4 to TRBJ2-3; no reliable D call. CDR1 is SGHNT, CDR2 YYREEE, per germline (reference sequence). This CDR3 region has 12 residues. Trimming cost V 4 bases and J 4 bases, with 7 bases left between them. CDR3 DNA sequence: TGTGCCAGCAGCGTTTGGCCAGATACGCAGTATTTT. Translating gives CASSVWPDTQYF.

This clonotype was seen more than once but under ten times. In DNA form, the CDR3 reads TGTGCCAGCAGTCCCGACGTACGCAATCAGCCCCAGCATTTT. Its translation is CASSPDVRNQPQHF. The rearrangement links TRBV12-3 or TRBV12-4 to TRBJ1-5; D gene unclear. The ends were cut back, 5 bases at V and 2 bases at J, with 10 bases in the middle. The CDR3 sequence is 14 residues long.

The chain recombines TRBV15 with TRBJ2-1; D ambiguous. Trimming stripped 0 bases from V and 6 bases from J, with 9 bases between. Germline V lookup: CDR1 LNHNV, CDR2 YYDKDF (reference sequence). The CDR3 extends over 14 amino acids. The CDR3 loop reads CATSRDLTPNEQFF. CDR3 bases: TGTGCCACCAGCAGAGATTTAACTCCCAATGAGCAGTTCTTC.

The CDR3 spells CASSQTPGETQYF. CDR3 DNA: TGTGCCAGCAGCCAAACACCAGGAGAGACCCAGTACTTC. The rearrangement links TRBV4-2 to TRBJ2-5, with D unclear. This CDR3 is built from 13 residues. V lost 2 bases to trimming and J lost 4 bases, with 8 bases between them. Germline V lookup: CDR1 LGHNA, CDR2 YNFKEQ.

This clonotype was seen repeatedly, ten times or more. This rearrangement joins TRBV27 to TRBJ2-1; 8 bases match TRBD2. The CDR3 contains 13 residues. CDR1 is MNHEY and CDR2 is SMNVEV in the germline V gene (reference sequence). The ends lost 7 bases at V and 4 bases at J; junction bases unmatched: 3. CDR3 amino acids: CASNRGGYNEQFF. The CDR3 region has the DNA TGTGCCAGCAATCGCGGGGGGTACAATGAGCAGTTCTTC.

The rearrangement links TRBV29-1 to TRBJ1-1; D is possibly TRBD1 (5 bases). Germline CDR1 is SQVTM and CDR2 is ANQGSEA. The CDR3 is made up of 13 amino acids. With 3 bases removed from V and 0 bases from J, the gap between germline ends came to 8 bases. CDR3 region: CSVEEGMNTEAFF. The CDR3 DNA is TGCAGCGTTGAGGAGGGGATGAACACTGAAGCTTTCTTT.

The table lists this clonotype with a few counts. This chain joins TRBV12-5 and TRBJ1-1; perhaps TRBD1 as D (6 bases). Per germline, CDR1 LGHNT and CDR2 FRNRAP. The CDR3 covers 15 residues. With 7 bases removed from V and 4 bases from J, the gap between germline ends came to 19 bases. This chain's CDR3 is CASALDGGAGTEAFF. The DNA for the CDR3 is TGTGCTAGTGCCCTGGACGGGGGGGCAGGCACTGAAGCTTTCTTT.

At least ten counts were recorded for this clonotype. This rearrangement joins TRBV6-5 to TRBJ1-2, with 8 bases that match TRBD1. Looked up from germline, CDR1 is MNHEY and CDR2 is SVGAGI. This CDR3 comprises 17 residues. Losses at the gene ends were 5 bases for V and 3 bases for J; bases not matched to a gene: 14. CDR3 nucleotide sequence: TGTGCCAGCAGTCGCGGCAGGGGGCATCGTTCTGACTATGGCTACACCTTC. It is translated as CASSRGRGHRSDYGYTF.

This clonotype has ten or more counts. This chain joins TRBV5-1 and TRBJ1-2, with 10 bases matching TRBD1. Looked up from germline, CDR1 is SGHRS and CDR2 is YFSETQ. The CDR3 extends over 14 amino acids. V was clipped by 6 bases and J by 4 bases; unmatched bases: 6. The CDR3 loop reads CASTGQGEVYGYTF. In nucleotides, the CDR3 is TGCGCCAGCACAGGACAGGGGGAAGTCTATGGCTACACCTTC. The full variable domain, completed using reference TRBV5-1 and TRBJ1-2, is KAGVTQTPRYLIKTRGQQVTLSCSPISGHRSVSWYQQTPGQGLQFLFEYFSETQRNKGNFPGRFSGRQFSNSRSEMNVSTLELGDSALYLCASTGQGEVYGYTFGSGTRLTVV.

This clonotype was counted between two and nine times. This chain uses TRBV27 with TRBJ2-7, with 9 bases identical to TRBD2. The length of the CDR3 is 15 residues. V shed 1 base, J shed 2 bases, and the junction held 3 bases outside the gene matches. The germline gives CDR1 MNHEY, CDR2 SMNVEV (reference sequence). The CDR3: CASSLLGGGAYEQYF. For the CDR3, the DNA is TGTGCCAGCAGTTTATTGGGCGGGGGGGCCTACGAGCAGTACTTC.

The chain carries TRBV29-1 and TRBJ1-1; D might be TRBD1 (6 bases). Per germline, CDR1 SQVTM and CDR2 ANQGSEA. The CDR3 contains 16 residues. V lost 5 bases, J lost 0 bases, and 19 bases lay in between. The CDR3 bases are TGCAGCGTTCTTGCTTGGACAGTAGCTCTGAACACTGAAGCTTTCTTT. Translated: CSVLAWTVALNTEAFF.

The table lists this clonotype with many counts. The V call is TRBV6-1, the J call TRBJ1-4; possible D gene TRBD1, 5 bases. Germline V gene sequence: CDR1 MNHNS, CDR2 SASEGT. The CDR3 extends over 14 amino acids. Trimming cost V 6 bases and J 6 bases, with 14 bases left between them. CDR3 protein: CASRHPGPYEKLFF. The CDR3 DNA follows: TGTGCCAGCAGGCATCCGGGACCTTATGAAAAACTGTTTTTT.

V is TRBV20-1 and J is TRBJ1-5; D uncertain. The CDR3 covers 12 residues. With 3 bases removed from V and 6 bases from J, the gap between germline ends came to 9 bases. Germline V gene lookup returns CDR1 DFQATT and CDR2 SNEGSKA (reference sequence). This CDR3 is CSASRAGQPQHF. CDR3 sequence (DNA): TGCAGTGCTAGTCGGGCGGGTCAGCCCCAGCATTTT.

J is TRBJ2-2 and V is TRBV7-9; possible D gene TRBD2, 6 bases. Germline loops: CDR1 SEHNR, CDR2 FQNEAQ (reference sequence). Trimming shortened V by 1 base and J by 7 bases, and 10 bases separated the two germline ends. This CDR3 has 14 residues. In nucleotides, the CDR3 is TGTGCCAGCAGCTTAGAACTAGCCGGCGGGGAGCTGTTTTTT. Its translation: CASSLELAGGELFF.

The table lists this clonotype with many counts. The chain combines TRBV28 with TRBJ1-2, with D unresolved. This CDR3 is built from 12 residues. Germline lookup yields CDR1 MDHEN and CDR2 SYDVKM. With 4 bases removed from V and 4 bases from J, the gap between germline ends came to 7 bases. CDR3 bases: TGTGCCAGCAGTTCCTCGAGCTATGGCTACACCTTC. Its protein is CASSSSSYGYTF.

This clonotype occurred many times. The chain combines TRBV7-3 with TRBJ2-1; the match to TRBD2 covers 9 bases. This CDR3 contains 17 residues. V was clipped by 2 bases and J by 7 bases; unmatched bases: 12. Per germline, CDR1 SGHTA and CDR2 FQGTGA. The CDR3 spells CASSLGPGGGATNEQFF. CDR3 bases: TGTGCCAGCAGCTTAGGCCCAGGCGGGGGGGCCACAAATGAGCAGTTCTTC.

This clonotype has only a few counts. The genes are TRBV9 and TRBJ1-6; D gene ambiguous. Germline loops: CDR1 SGDLS, CDR2 YYNGEE. CDR3 size: 13 residues. V was clipped by 5 bases and J by 8 bases, with 11 bases between them. CDR3 amino acids: CASSQYWDSPLHF. CDR3 in DNA: TGTGCCAGCAGTCAGTATTGGGATTCACCCCTCCACTTT.

This clonotype came up many times. V is TRBV18 and J is TRBJ1-2, with no clear D. Trimming shortened V by 6 bases and J by 4 bases, and 15 bases separated the two germline ends. The CDR3 sequence is 14 residues long. Germline V gene data show CDR1 as KGHSH and CDR2 as LQKENI. CDR3 nucleotides: TGTGCCAGCTCCCCAAACAGCGGGATCTATGGCTACACCTTC. Translated, it gives CASSPNSGIYGYTF. Supplemented by reference TRBV18 and TRBJ1-2, the full variable domain reads NAGVMQNPRHLVRRRGQEARLRCSPMKGHSHVYWYRQLPEEGLKFMVYLQKENIIDESGMPKERFSAEFPKEGPSILRIQQVVRGDSAAYFCASSPNSGIYGYTFGSGTRLTVV.

This clonotype was counted ten times or more. This rearrangement joins TRBV9 to TRBJ2-3; 11 bases fit TRBD2. Germline-derived CDR1 and CDR2 are SGDLS and YYNGEE. V lost 3 bases and J lost 5; bases outside the gene matches: 11. The CDR3 sequence is 17 residues long. The CDR3 DNA reads as TGTGCCAGCAGCGCCGGAGGTAGCGGGGGGGCAGGAGATACGCAGTATTTT. It specifies CASSAGGSGGAGDTQYF.

The chain is built from TRBV25-1 and TRBJ2-7; 9 nucleotides align to TRBD1. With V trimmed by 5 bases and J by 3 bases, 8 bases remained unmatched. Germline lookup yields CDR1 MGHDK and CDR2 SYGVNS. The CDR3 runs to 15 residues. The CDR3 coding sequence is TGTGCCAGCAGTATGATGGGACAGGGAAGCTACGAGCAGTACTTC. Amino acids: CASSMMGQGSYEQYF.

This clonotype was picked up a small number of times. The V and J genes are TRBV5-1 and TRBJ2-7; D may be TRBD2 (5 bases). The germline CDR1 and CDR2 sequences are SGHRS and YFSETQ. The CDR3 is 12 residues long. V lost 5 bases to trimming and J lost 5 bases, with 11 bases between them. The CDR3 nucleotides read TGCGCCAGCAGAGTCGAGGGCCACGAGCAGTACTTC. It codes for CASRVEGHEQYF.

This clonotype was recorded many times. This chain connects TRBV10-3 to TRBJ1-1; TRBD1 is a possible D gene (5 bases). V was cut by 6 bases and J by 2 bases, with 13 bases left in between. Germline CDR1 ENHRY, CDR2 SYGVKD. The length of the CDR3 is 14 residues. CDR3 amino acids: CAIRGRGANTEAFF. Written as DNA, the CDR3 is TGTGCCATCAGAGGGCGCGGGGCCAACACTGAAGCTTTCTTT.